This TCR beta chain was profiled in a study of regulatory T cells in long-lasting Graves disease. TCR beta libraries were built with iRepertoire HTBI primers and Arm-PCR of CDR3 regions. TCRdb reprocessed the multiplex PCR reads with MiXCR, giving one entry per CDR3 protein. The table has some 470,000 distinct CDR3 sequences, 20% to 25% seen once. Notes on the study in general: With persistent disease, TRBV28, TRBJ1-2 and TRBJ2-5 were the favored segments.

This CDR3 spans 12 amino acids. Germline CDR1 and CDR2: DFQATT and SNEGSKA (reference sequence). Deletions cut 3 bases from V and 8 bases from J, with 13 bases between. In regard to this clonotype: What it recognizes is unknown. Because it lacks the conserved phenylalanine or tryptophan at the end, this CDR3 is likely a read error.

As to time point: persistent/refractory GD, antithyroid drugs over 5 years with positive TRAb. PBMCs were the source of the RNA used for TCR sequencing. Patients came through an endocrinology department, and that department was in Xi'an, China. The clonotype was recovered from a female donor with Graves disease. V is TRBV20-1 and J is TRBJ1-2; weak D call: TRBD1 (6 bases). The source was peripheral blood mononuclear cells (PBMCs), collected when the disease was refractory, from a patient treated with antithyroid drugs. The CDR3, as DNA: TGCAGTGCTAGGCCACGGGGGCGAGGCTACACCCTC. Its protein is CSARPRGRGYTL.